What follows is one T cell receptor (beta chain) and its context. What it binds is not known. These data originate in a study of T cell repertoires in cytomegalovirus infection. For the study at large: CMV infection and matching HLA type were both indicated by public TCR beta signatures. Findings and caveats of the study: Clonotypes of TCR beta that were HLA-C-restricted and CMV-specific dominated the ex vivo response. The cumulative frequency of public TCR beta families identified carriers of CMV plus the relevant HLA.

Germline-derived CDR1 and CDR2 are SGHTA and FQGNSA. Trimming removed 0 bases at V and 8 bases at J, with 10 bases between. This CDR3 is built from 14 residues. TCRdb called the reads again in MiXCR, with one record for every CDR3 protein. The profile shows around 500,000 distinct CDR3 sequences, roughly 46% of them singletons. This clonotype originated in a human donor in good health (CMV status not recorded). Some clones in this sample may be carry-over from other donors' samples. The specimen was cultured PBMCs, collected from culture after CMV antigen stimulation. The chain is built from TRBV7-2 and TRBJ1-4, with D unclear. The DNA for the CDR3 is TGTGCCAGCAGCTTAGCGCGCACAGACGAAAAACTGTTTTTT. It encodes CASSLARTDEKLFF.